This T cell receptor (beta chain) was sequenced for a study of cytomegalovirus exposure and HLA in healthy donors. Study at large: Findings of an earlier analysis included some 110 million unique TCR beta sequences from 200 million or so T cells. Regarding the study as a whole: HLA alleles were associated with roughly 15,000 TCR beta sequences in a later analysis at 0.05 false discovery rate.

Concerning this clone itself: Its antigen remains unidentified.

PCR involved 60 Vbeta and 13 Jbeta primers. Sequencing used immunoSEQ multiplex PCR; TCRdb keeps in-frame clones, though not all of them. The sample holds 150,000 to 200,000 clones, 70% to 90% seen once. The sample consisted of PBMCs. This receptor was taken from a man aged 18-30 years in good health and CMV-seropositive.

CDR3 sequence (DNA): TGCGCCAGCAGCTTGGTTGAGGGTGGCAAGACTGAAGCTTTCTTT. This gives the protein CASSLVEGGKTEAFF. The V call is TRBV5-1, the J call TRBJ1-1; D gene uncertain. V gave up 0 bases and J gave up 5 bases, with 14 bases separating them. Germline CDR1 SGHRS, CDR2 YFSETQ. The CDR3 length is 15 residues. Together with reference TRBV5-1 and TRBJ1-1, the CDR3 gives the full variable domain: KAGVTQTPRYLIKTRGQQVTLSCSPISGHRSVSWYQQTPGQGLQFLFEYFSETQRNKGNFPGRFSGRQFSNSRSEMNVSTLELGDSALYLCASSLVEGGKTEAFFGQGTRLTVV.